This T cell receptor beta chain was observed in a study of metastatic and nonmetastatic thyroid tumors. Study summary: Samples came from malignant and benign thyroid patients, and repertoires were compared across blood and tumor or nodule tissue. The study's findings and limits: Malignant thyroid tumors reportedly exceeded benign nodules significantly in TCR beta diversity, with the difference appearing in blood and tumor.

A word on this clone: No antigen is known for it.

As originally analysed: Clinicopathological groups supplied CDR3 differences that were used to build a distant-metastasis classifier for papillary thyroid cancer. TCRdb called clones again from the PCR reads with MiXCR. The authors' filters were not applied to this entry. The sample includes approximately 21,000 clones, 23% of them seen just once. Until they underwent thyroid surgery, no patient had received any treatment. Trimming took 2 bases from V and 2 from J; bases not matched to a gene: 13. The CDR3 has 18 amino acids. In germline, CDR1 is DFQATT, CDR2 SNEGSKA (reference sequence). Sequenced material: blood. The receptor's source is a male donor with papillary thyroid cancer or a benign thyroid nodule (not recorded which). Some clones in this sample may be carry-over from other donors' samples. The V and J genes are TRBV20-1 and TRBJ2-3, with 10 bases aligning to TRBD2. CDR3 sequence: CSARLAGASTPHTDTQYF. The DNA for the CDR3 is TGCAGTGCTAGACTAGCGGGAGCGTCAACCCCACACACAGATACGCAGTATTTT.